This TCR beta chain was obtained from a study of blood T cell repertoires in COVID-19 (dated by TCRdb to the early 2020s). As for the study more broadly: The collaborator samples originated in the United States, Italy and Spain and spanned the acute and convalescent phases of COVID-19. The prospective study material was composed of cDNA or gDNA derived from T cells, B-cell-depleted T cells, or PBMCs. Deeply sampled blood TCRbeta repertoires from subjects exposed to, actively infected with, or recovered from COVID-19 were included in the dataset. The repertoires were released in a freely available public database meant as a resource for research on the immune response to SARS-CoV-2. Samples were obtained from the ongoing ImmuneRACE study (first 160 participants) and from 1,200 or so subjects provided by 6 global collaborators. The sample metadata nearly always contained a de-identified subject ID, COVID-19 status, age in years and sex. Where HLA class I and class II types were available, the types were taken from metadata supplied by the sample provider, not from assay-based typing. Study-level results and caveats: Clinical and demographic metadata were provided uncurated, with the amount varying by source and participant.

The collaborating institutions used their own protocols to collect whole blood in K2EDTA tubes. For TCRbeta analysis, collaborators shipped samples in one of three forms: frozen whole blood, isolated PBMCs, or DNA extracted from either of those sample types. The table lists this clone with many counts. Its antigen specificity is not known. Base quality data are lacking; no much larger clone is found one base away. As encoded in the germline V gene, CDR1 is SGHTA while CDR2 is FQGNSA. There are 15 amino acids in the CDR3, from cysteine to phenylalanine inclusive. Only the CDR3 region is kept as DNA, spanning 45 bases read in frame from base 1. At the junction V is shortened by 1 base and J by 6 bases, with 12 bases in between. TCRbeta CDR3 regions were amplified from genomic DNA using the immunoSEQ Assay, a bias-controlled multiplex PCR. As for the authors' bioinformatics: Nucleated cell counts per sample were estimated from amplification of reference gene primers within the assay. Sequence reads were collapsed and filtered to measure the absolute abundance of every unique TCRbeta CDR3 rearrangement. Productive Simpson clonality was computed per sample as the square root of Simpson's diversity index over productive rearrangements. Held by TCRdb, this immuneACCESS table contains in-frame sequences only and omits some clones. Under half of the omission traces to an unresolved V gene where checked; the cause of the rest is unknown. D and trimming were read from the DNA, whereas the V and J calls and clone size are those reported in that table. The sample data list more than 100,000 clones, and 60% to 85% of these were observed just once. In total, the top ten clones hold 2.3% of the sample.

Sequenced input: peripheral blood. The V and J segments used are TRBV7-2 and TRBJ2-2; tentative D gene TRBD2, with 5 bases matching. The sequence was collected from a man between 70 and 80 years old with acute or convalescent COVID-19. The nucleotide sequence reads TGTGCCAGCAGCTTAGGTGGCGGGCTCCCCGGGGAGCTGTTTTTT. This translates into CASSLGGGLPGELFF.